The 25 T cell receptor beta chains in this list originate from one sample, sequenced in a study of blood T cell repertoires in COVID-19. The data were produced by immunoSEQ multiplex PCR, yet TCRdb's version contains in-frame clones alone and is incomplete. The sample contains approximately 350,000 clones, roughly 89% of which appear only once. The sample consisted of peripheral blood. The receptor set was obtained from a woman under 30 who had recovered from COVID-19.

J is TRBJ2-5 and V is TRBV7-2, with 7 bases fitting TRBD1. The J segment lost 5 bases and the V segment lost 3 bases, leaving 15 bases of the junction unmatched. Germline values: CDR1 SGHTA, CDR2 FQGNSA. The CDR3 runs 17 residues. CDR3 in amino acids: CASSLRGGLSLTETQYF. The CDR3 region has the DNA TGTGCCAGCAGCTTGAGAGGGGGCTTGTCTCTAACGGAGACCCAGTACTTC.

This clone appeared a single time. This sequence joins TRBV7-2 and TRBJ1-3; the match to TRBD1 covers 8 bases. The junction had 3 bases not matched to a gene; V was cut back by 3 bases and J by 2 bases. Germline values: CDR1 SGHTA, CDR2 FQGNSA. The CDR3 runs to 15 residues. As DNA, the CDR3 is TGTGCCAGCAGCTTTCCGACAGGGGCTGGAAACACCATATATTTT. It encodes CASSFPTGAGNTIYF.

The J gene is TRBJ1-3, the V gene TRBV30; D not resolved. CDR1 and CDR2 from the germline V gene are GTSNPN and SVGIG (reference sequence). The CDR3 is 15 residues long. With 6 bases removed from V and 0 bases from J, the gap between germline ends came to 15 bases. The CDR3 sequence: CACPGVLSSGNTIYF. CDR3 nucleotides: TGTGCCTGCCCCGGGGTCCTAAGCTCTGGAAACACCATATATTTT.

This clone was detected only a few times. This chain joins TRBV12-3 or TRBV12-4 and TRBJ1-5; tentative D call: TRBD1 (6 bases). V was trimmed by 5 bases and J by 15 bases, leaving 17 bases between them. The CDR3 runs to 12 residues. This CDR3 reads CASSIVTGIRHF. Here the CDR3 DNA reads TGTGCCAGCAGTATAGTAACAGGGATCAGGCATTTT.

This clone has a handful of counts. The chain joins TRBV5-4 to TRBJ1-2; tentative D call: TRBD1 (6 bases). V lost 0 bases, J lost 4 bases, and 13 bases lay in between. The CDR3 has 15 amino acids. CDR1 and CDR2 (germline): SGHNT, YYREEE (reference sequence). The CDR3 bases are TGTGCCAGCAGCTTGGTTCCAGGGGAGTTCTATGGCTACACCTTC. Encoded protein: CASSLVPGEFYGYTF.

This rearrangement joins TRBV19 to TRBJ2-5; D may be TRBD1 (6 bases). Germline assignment: CDR1 LNHDA and CDR2 SQIVND (reference sequence). V dropped 8 bases and J dropped 4 bases, with 8 bases sitting between them. This CDR3 comprises 11 residues. The CDR3 DNA reads as TGTGCCAGTGAACAGGGAGAGACCCAGTACTTC. Protein: CASEQGETQYF. The variable domain in full, with the rest retrieved from reference TRBV19 and TRBJ2-5, is DGGITQSPKYLFRKEGQNVTLSCEQNLNHDAMYWYRQDPGQGLRLIYYSQIVNDFQKGDIAEGYSVSREKKESFPLTVTSAQKNPTAFYLCASEQGETQYFGPGTRLLVL.

The chain joins TRBV5-6 to TRBJ2-7; tentative D call: TRBD1 (6 bases). CDR3 length: 13 amino acids. CDR1 is SGHDT and CDR2 is YYEEEE in the germline V gene. The V gene lost 4 bases and the J gene lost 2 bases, with 10 bases spanning the gap. CDR3: CASSHRVAYEQYV. The CDR3 nucleotides read TGTGCCAGCAGCCACAGGGTTGCCTACGAGCAGTACGTC.

The rearrangement joins TRBV19 to TRBJ2-2; 7 bases map to TRBD2. The V and J ends lost 3 bases and 6 bases, in that order; junction bases with no gene match: 1. The CDR3 length is 13 residues. CDR1 is LNHDA, CDR2 SQIVND, per germline (reference sequence). In DNA form, the CDR3 reads TGTGCCAGTAGTATCCGGGGGGCCGGGGAGCTGTTTTTT. Protein sequence: CASSIRGAGELFF.

The rearrangement joins TRBV10-2 to TRBJ2-1; TRBD2 matches at 8 bases. Trimming took 2 bases from V and 7 from J; bases not matched to a gene: 4. The CDR3 contains 14 residues. The V gene's germline CDR1 is WSHSY and CDR2 SAAADI. The CDR3 DNA is TGCGCCAGCAGTGAGGTAGCGGGGAGAAATGAGCAGTTCTTC. This gives the protein CASSEVAGRNEQFF.

The chain links TRBV18 to TRBJ2-5; 8 nucleotides align to TRBD1. The germline V gene has CDR1 KGHSH and CDR2 LQKENI. V lost 3 bases and J lost 1; bases outside the gene matches: 4. The CDR3 covers 15 residues. The CDR3 sequence is CASSPGTGLQETQYF. In nucleotides, the CDR3 is TGTGCCAGCTCACCGGGGACAGGACTCCAAGAGACCCAGTACTTC.

The rearrangement links TRBV24-1 to TRBJ2-5; 7 nucleotides match TRBD1. V was pared by 3 bases and J by 5 bases, with 11 bases of the junction left unmatched. This CDR3 comprises 16 residues. Germline CDR1 is KGHDR and CDR2 is SFDVKD. The CDR3 is CATSDPRARGWETQYF. In nucleotides, the CDR3 is TGTGCCACCAGTGATCCCCGGGCCAGGGGGTGGGAGACCCAGTACTTC.

The chain carries TRBV5-3 and TRBJ1-2; 8 nucleotides align to TRBD1. TRBV5-3 carries the ORF label, with uncertain function. J lost 8 bases, V lost 3 bases, and 15 bases had no gene match. This CDR3 is built from 16 residues. Here the CDR3 reads CARSSSRGRGPVGYTF. The DNA of the CDR3 is TGTGCCAGAAGCTCTTCCCGGGGCAGGGGGCCGGTGGGCTACACCTTC.

The V gene is TRBV10-3, the J gene TRBJ2-6, with 7 nucleotides matching TRBD2. This CDR3 has 18 amino acids. Germline CDR1 is ENHRY and CDR2 is SYGVKD. V lost 4 bases to trimming and J lost 3 bases; unmatched junction nucleotides: 12. This CDR3 is CAISGDRGGLGGANVLTF. The CDR3 DNA reads as TGTGCCATCAGTGGGGACCGCGGGGGTCTGGGTGGGGCCAACGTCCTGACTTTC.

The genes are TRBV7-2 and TRBJ2-5; D possibly corresponds to TRBD1 (6 bases). The CDR3 sequence is 16 residues long. Germline CDR1 is SGHTA and CDR2 is FQGNSA. Trimming took off 5 bases at V and 4 bases at J, with 20 bases between the two ends. The CDR3 DNA reads as TGTGCCAGCAGCCCGACGTACAGGGTGTTGGCAGAGACCCAGTACTTC. Translated: CASSPTYRVLAETQYF. The variable domain in full, with the rest retrieved from reference TRBV7-2 and TRBJ2-5, is GAGVSQSPSNKVTEKGKDVELRCDPISGHTALYWYRQSLGQGLEFLIYFQGNSAPDKSGLPSDRFSAERTGGSVSTLTIQRTQQEDSAVYLCASSPTYRVLAETQYFGPGTRLLVL.

V is TRBV7-8 and J is TRBJ2-1; 8 positions agree with TRBD2. V shed 4 bases and J 4 bases; nucleotides not matched to a gene: 6. Germline V CDR1 and CDR2: SGHVS, FQNEAQ. CDR3 length equals 15 residues. This CDR3 reads CASSSSGSGYNEQFF. CDR3 DNA sequence: TGTGCCAGCAGCTCGAGCGGGAGTGGTTACAATGAGCAGTTCTTC.

In this sample, this clone turned up a few times. This chain connects TRBV6-5 to TRBJ1-1; a weak D match, TRBD1 (6 bases). The germline CDR1 and CDR2 sequences are MNHEY and SVGAGI. The CDR3 totals 14 residues. V was trimmed by 6 bases and J by 0 bases, leaving 11 bases between them. CDR3 sequence: CASRQGQLNTEAFF. The CDR3 DNA follows: TGTGCCAGCAGGCAAGGACAGTTGAACACTGAAGCTTTCTTT.

The J gene is TRBJ2-1, the V gene TRBV24-1, with TRBD2 matching over 9 bases. Germline V gene data show CDR1 as KGHDR and CDR2 as SFDVKD. The CDR3 consists of 18 residues. The V and J ends lost 5 bases and 2 bases, in that order; junction bases with no gene match: 12. DNA of the CDR3: TGTGCCACCAGTGGCATCTCCGCAGCGGGAGGCCCCTACAATGAGCAGTTCTTC. This translates into CATSGISAAGGPYNEQFF.

This chain connects TRBV6-5 to TRBJ2-1, with D possibly being TRBD1 (6 bases). This CDR3 spans 15 amino acids. CDR1 and CDR2 (germline): MNHEY, SVGAGI. Trimming pared 1 base from V and 5 bases from J, leaving 12 bases between. CDR3 in amino acids: CASSYYQGINNEQFF. Here the CDR3 DNA reads TGTGCCAGCAGTTACTACCAGGGGATCAACAATGAGCAGTTCTTC.

The gene calls are TRBV7-9 and TRBJ2-5, with 9 bases matching TRBD1. This CDR3 spans 16 amino acids. In germline, CDR1 is SEHNR, CDR2 FQNEAQ (reference sequence). Trimming cost V 2 bases and J 9 bases; bases outside gene matches: 13. CDR3 sequence reads: CASSLPRGDRDGSQYF. The CDR3 DNA reads TGTGCCAGCAGCTTACCGAGGGGGGACAGGGACGGTTCCCAGTACTTC.

The chain uses TRBV10-1 and TRBJ2-5, with 10 bases identical to TRBD1. The germline V gene has CDR1 WNHNN and CDR2 SYGVQD (reference sequence). Trimming cost V 6 bases and J 5 bases; bases outside gene matches: 9. The CDR3 is 15 amino acids. The chain's CDR3 is CASSTGTGARETQYF. The CDR3 DNA sequence: TGCGCCAGCAGCACCGGGACAGGGGCGAGGGAGACCCAGTACTTC.

This clone appeared a single time. The V and J genes are TRBV7-2 and TRBJ2-3, with 7 bases aligning to TRBD2. CDR1 SGHTA and CDR2 FQGNSA come from the germline V gene. The CDR3 is 16 amino acids. V was clipped by 1 base and J by 1 base; unmatched bases: 5. The CDR3 reads CASSLDGLAGTDTQYF. The CDR3, as DNA: TGTGCCAGCAGCTTAGATGGGCTAGCGGGCACAGATACGCAGTATTTT. Combining the CDR3 with reference TRBV7-2 and TRBJ2-3 gives the whole variable domain GAGVSQSPSNKVTEKGKDVELRCDPISGHTALYWYRQSLGQGLEFLIYFQGNSAPDKSGLPSDRFSAERTGGSVSTLTIQRTQQEDSAVYLCASSLDGLAGTDTQYFGPGTRLTVL.

The chain combines TRBV23-1 with TRBJ2-3; D is possibly TRBD2 (6 bases). TRBV23-1 is noted as an ORF with a role that remains uncertain. Trimming took 1 base from V and 4 from J, leaving 21 bases between them. The CDR3 runs to 18 residues. The CDR3 reads CASSQCGTGQRPADTQYF. The CDR3, as DNA: TGCGCCAGCAGTCAATGTGGGACTGGGCAGCGTCCTGCAGATACGCAGTATTTT.

This clone was found once. V is TRBV19 and J is TRBJ1-4, with D perhaps matching TRBD1 (5 bases). This CDR3 contains 14 residues. Trimming stripped 5 bases from V and 6 bases from J, with 13 bases between. Per the germline V gene, CDR1 is LNHDA and CDR2 is SQIVND (reference sequence). DNA of the CDR3: TGTGCCAGTAGTGGGGGGGGTCGATATGAAAAACTGTTTTTT. Its protein product is CASSGGGRYEKLFF.

The chain is built from TRBV11-2 and TRBJ1-5; D uncertain. Trimming took off 1 base at V and 2 bases at J, with 15 bases between the two ends. The CDR3 covers 17 residues. Per the germline V gene, CDR1 is SGHAT and CDR2 is FQNNGV. For the CDR3, the DNA is TGTGCCAGCAGCTTAGGGTCGGGGAATTGGGGCAATCAGCCCCAGCATTTT. It translates to CASSLGSGNWGNQPQHF.

The V call is TRBV4-3, the J call TRBJ2-6; D remains unclear. The CDR3 spans 17 residues. CDR1 is LGHNA and CDR2 is YSLEER in the germline V gene. V was pared by 2 bases and J by 0 bases, with 11 bases between. The CDR3 is CASSQQVSSSGANVLTF. Written as DNA, the CDR3 is TGCGCCAGCAGCCAACAAGTCTCTAGCTCTGGGGCCAACGTCCTGACTTTC.